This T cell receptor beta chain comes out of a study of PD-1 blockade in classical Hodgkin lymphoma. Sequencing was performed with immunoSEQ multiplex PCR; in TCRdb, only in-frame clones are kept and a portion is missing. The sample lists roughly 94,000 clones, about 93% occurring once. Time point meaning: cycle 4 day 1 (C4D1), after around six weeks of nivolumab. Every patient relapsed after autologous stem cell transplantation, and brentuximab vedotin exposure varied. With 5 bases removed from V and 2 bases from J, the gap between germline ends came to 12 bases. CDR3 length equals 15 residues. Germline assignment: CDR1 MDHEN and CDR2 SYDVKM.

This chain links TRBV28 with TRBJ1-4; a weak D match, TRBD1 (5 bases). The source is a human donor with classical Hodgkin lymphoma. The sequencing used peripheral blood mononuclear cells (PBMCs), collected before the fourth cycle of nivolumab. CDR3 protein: CASSPLRGTNEKLFF. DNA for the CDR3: TGTGCCAGCAGTCCCCTCCGGGGCACTAATGAAAAACTGTTTTTT.